These 5 T cell receptor beta chains originate from one sample sequenced in a study of blood T cell repertoires in COVID-19 (dated by TCRdb to about 2020). Receptor amplification or capture employed the immunoSEQ multiplex PCR assay. TCRdb obtained this table from immuneACCESS and retained in-frame rearrangements with V and J assigned. These tables miss some clones; where compared with another copy, unresolved V genes account for less than half of the shortfall, and the remainder is unexplained. This sample lists under 250,000 clones; roughly 84% were detected once. 5.1% of the sample is held by the ten biggest clonotypes. Sequencing used peripheral blood. These receptors were collected from a woman aged 60-75 years who had recovered from COVID-19.

The V call is TRBV9, the J call TRBJ1-2, with 9 bases identical to TRBD1. Germline CDR1 is SGDLS and CDR2 is YYNGEE. J was trimmed by 4 bases and V by 3 bases; bases with no gene match: 10. The CDR3 is made up of 16 amino acids. In DNA form, the CDR3 reads TGTGCCAGCAGCGCGGCTCCGGGACAGGGTCCCTATGGCTACACCTTC. Its protein product is CASSAAPGQGPYGYTF.

This chain links TRBV6-6 with TRBJ2-7; D is unclear. With 5 bases removed from V and 2 bases from J, the gap between germline ends came to 4 bases. The germline gives CDR1 MNHNY, CDR2 SVGAGI (reference sequence). CDR3 size: 11 residues. In nucleotides, the CDR3 is TGTGCCAGCAGTCCCGCCTACGAGCAGTACTTC. Protein: CASSPAYEQYF.

The chain links TRBV12-3 or TRBV12-4 to TRBJ2-3; no definite D call. The germline V and J ends were trimmed by 6 bases and 4 bases, with 8 bases remaining between them. The CDR3 sequence is 12 residues long. CDR3 DNA sequence: TGTGCCAGCAGCGAACTTCCAGATACGCAGTATTTT. Protein: CASSELPDTQYF.

The rearrangement links TRBV5-4 to TRBJ2-3; 12 bases are shared with TRBD2. This CDR3 spans 16 amino acids. V lost 3 bases and J lost 2; bases outside the gene matches: 4. Germline CDR1 reads SGHNT; CDR2 reads YYREEE (reference sequence). In DNA form, the CDR3 reads TGTGCCAGCAGCTCGGGGACTAGCGGGTTCACAGATACGCAGTATTTT. It translates to CASSSGTSGFTDTQYF.

This chain connects TRBV29-1 to TRBJ1-1, with D possibly matching TRBD1 (5 bases). V was shortened by 3 bases and J by 0 bases, with 11 bases between the two germline ends. CDR1 and CDR2 (germline): SQVTM, ANQGSEA. The length of the CDR3 is 14 residues. The CDR3 sequence is CSVEEGWLNTEAFF. The CDR3 DNA follows: TGCAGCGTTGAGGAGGGGTGGTTGAACACTGAAGCTTTCTTT.